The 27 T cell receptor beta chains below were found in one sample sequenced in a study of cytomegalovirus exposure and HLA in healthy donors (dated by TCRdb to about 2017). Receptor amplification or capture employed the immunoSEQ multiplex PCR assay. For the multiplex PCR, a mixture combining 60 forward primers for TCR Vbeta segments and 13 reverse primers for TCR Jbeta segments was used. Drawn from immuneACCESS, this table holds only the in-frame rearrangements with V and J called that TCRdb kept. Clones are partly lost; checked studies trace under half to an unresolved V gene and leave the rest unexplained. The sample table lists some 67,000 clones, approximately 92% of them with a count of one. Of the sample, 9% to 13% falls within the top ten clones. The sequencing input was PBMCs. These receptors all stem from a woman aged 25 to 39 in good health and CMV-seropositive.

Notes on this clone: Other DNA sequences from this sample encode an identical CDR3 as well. The DNA for the CDR3 is TGTGCCAGCAGCTTAGTCTCAGGGAATGAGCAGTTCTTC. Translated: CASSLVSGNEQFF. This chain links TRBV11-2 with TRBJ2-1, with D possibly matching TRBD1 (5 bases). V lost 1 base and J 7 bases, leaving 8 bases between the germline ends. Germline V gene lookup returns CDR1 SGHAT and CDR2 FQNNGV. The CDR3 contains 13 residues.

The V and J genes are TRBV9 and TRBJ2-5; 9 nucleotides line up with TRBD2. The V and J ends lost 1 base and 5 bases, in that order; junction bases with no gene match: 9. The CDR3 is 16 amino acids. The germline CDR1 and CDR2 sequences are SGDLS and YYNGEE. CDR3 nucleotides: TGTGCCAGCAGCGTACGTAGCGGGAGTGTCCAGGAGACCCAGTACTTC. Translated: CASSVRSGSVQETQYF.

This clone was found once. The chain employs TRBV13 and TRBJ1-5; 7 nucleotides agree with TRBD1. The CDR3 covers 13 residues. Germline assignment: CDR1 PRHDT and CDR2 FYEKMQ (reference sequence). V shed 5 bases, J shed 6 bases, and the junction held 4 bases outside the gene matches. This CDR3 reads CASSPPGGQPQHF. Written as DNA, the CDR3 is TGTGCCAGCAGCCCACCAGGGGGTCAGCCCCAGCATTTT.

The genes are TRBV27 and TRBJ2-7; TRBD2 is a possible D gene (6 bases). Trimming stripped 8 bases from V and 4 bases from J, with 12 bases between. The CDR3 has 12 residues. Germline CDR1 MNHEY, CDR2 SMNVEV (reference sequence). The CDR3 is CASGGLKYEQYF. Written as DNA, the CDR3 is TGTGCCAGCGGAGGGTTAAAATACGAGCAGTACTTC.

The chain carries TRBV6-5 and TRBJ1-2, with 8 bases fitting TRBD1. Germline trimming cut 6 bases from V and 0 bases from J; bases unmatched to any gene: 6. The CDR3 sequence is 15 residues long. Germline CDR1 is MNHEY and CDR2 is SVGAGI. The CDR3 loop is CASRSWTGTNYGYTF. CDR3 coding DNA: TGTGCCAGCAGGTCCTGGACAGGGACTAACTATGGCTACACCTTC.

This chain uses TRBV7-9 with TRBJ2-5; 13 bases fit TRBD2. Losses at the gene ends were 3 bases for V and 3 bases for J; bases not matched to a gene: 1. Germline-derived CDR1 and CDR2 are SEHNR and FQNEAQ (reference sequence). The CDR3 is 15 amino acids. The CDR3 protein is CASSFGLAGEETQYF. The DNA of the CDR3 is TGTGCCAGCAGCTTTGGACTAGCGGGAGAAGAGACCCAGTACTTC.

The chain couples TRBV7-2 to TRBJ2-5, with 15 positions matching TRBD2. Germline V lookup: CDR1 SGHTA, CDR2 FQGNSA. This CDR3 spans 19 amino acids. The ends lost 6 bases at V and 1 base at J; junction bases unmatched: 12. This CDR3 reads CASRAGLAGGGARQETQYF. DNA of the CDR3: TGTGCCAGCAGAGCGGGACTAGCGGGAGGCGGTGCACGCCAAGAGACCCAGTACTTC.

CDR3: CASSLKTANTEAFF. CDR3 coding DNA: TGTGCCAGCAGCTTAAAGACAGCGAACACTGAAGCTTTCTTT. The chain joins TRBV5-8 to TRBJ1-1; a weak D match, TRBD1 (5 bases). V gave up 2 bases and J gave up 1 base, with 9 bases separating them. Per the germline V gene, CDR1 is SGHTS and CDR2 is YDEGEE. This CDR3 has 14 amino acids.

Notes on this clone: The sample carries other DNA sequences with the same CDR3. This CDR3 is CAWGTGGYEQYF. CDR3 coding DNA: TGTGCCTGGGGGACAGGGGGCTACGAGCAGTACTTC. The chain uses TRBV30 and TRBJ2-7; 11 bases align to TRBD1. The CDR3 contains 12 residues. V shed 5 bases, J shed 3 bases, and the junction held 0 bases outside the gene matches. Germline CDR1 and CDR2: GTSNPN and SVGIG (reference sequence).

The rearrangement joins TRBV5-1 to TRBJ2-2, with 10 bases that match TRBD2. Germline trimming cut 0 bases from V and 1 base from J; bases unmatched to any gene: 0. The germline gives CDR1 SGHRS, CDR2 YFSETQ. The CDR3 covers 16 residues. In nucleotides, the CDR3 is TGCGCCAGCAGCTTGGGACTAGCGGGGAACACCGGGGAGCTGTTTTTT. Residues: CASSLGLAGNTGELFF.

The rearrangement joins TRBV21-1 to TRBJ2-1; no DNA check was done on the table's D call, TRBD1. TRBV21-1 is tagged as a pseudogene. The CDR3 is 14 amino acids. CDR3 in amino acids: CASQERQNYNEQFF. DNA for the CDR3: TGTGCCAGCCAGGAGCGACAGAACTACAATGAGCAGTTCTTC.

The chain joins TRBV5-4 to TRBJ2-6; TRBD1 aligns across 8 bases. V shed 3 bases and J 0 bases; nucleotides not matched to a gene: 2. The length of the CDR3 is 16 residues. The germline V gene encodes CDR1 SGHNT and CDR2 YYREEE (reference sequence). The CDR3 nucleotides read TGTGCCAGCAGCTGGGGACAGGACTCTGGGGCCAACGTCCTGACTTTC. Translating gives CASSWGQDSGANVLTF.

This chain's CDR3 is CASSSGQGNEQYF. The CDR3 region has the DNA TGTGCCAGCAGCTCGGGACAGGGTAACGAGCAGTACTTC. The rearrangement uses TRBV7-7 and TRBJ2-7; 9 nucleotides agree with TRBD1. Germline CDR1 reads SSHAT; CDR2 reads FNYEAQ (reference sequence). Trimming cost V 4 bases and J 5 bases; bases outside gene matches: 3. This CDR3 comprises 13 residues.

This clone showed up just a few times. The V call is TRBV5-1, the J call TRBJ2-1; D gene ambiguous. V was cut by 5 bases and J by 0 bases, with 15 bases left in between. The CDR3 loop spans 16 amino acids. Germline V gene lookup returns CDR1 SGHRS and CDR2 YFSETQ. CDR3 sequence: CASRVTGAGSYNEQFF. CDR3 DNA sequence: TGCGCCAGCAGGGTGACCGGAGCCGGCTCCTACAATGAGCAGTTCTTC. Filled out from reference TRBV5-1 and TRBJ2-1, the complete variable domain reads KAGVTQTPRYLIKTRGQQVTLSCSPISGHRSVSWYQQTPGQGLQFLFEYFSETQRNKGNFPGRFSGRQFSNSRSEMNVSTLELGDSALYLCASRVTGAGSYNEQFFGPGTRLTVL.

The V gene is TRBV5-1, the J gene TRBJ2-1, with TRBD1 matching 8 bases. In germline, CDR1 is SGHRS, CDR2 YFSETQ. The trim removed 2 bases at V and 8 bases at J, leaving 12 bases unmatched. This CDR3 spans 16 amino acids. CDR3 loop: CASSFTGTGSGDEQFF. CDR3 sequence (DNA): TGCGCCAGCAGCTTTACAGGGACAGGTTCGGGCGATGAGCAGTTCTTC. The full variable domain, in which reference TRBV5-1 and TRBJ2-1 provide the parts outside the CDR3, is KAGVTQTPRYLIKTRGQQVTLSCSPISGHRSVSWYQQTPGQGLQFLFEYFSETQRNKGNFPGRFSGRQFSNSRSEMNVSTLELGDSALYLCASSFTGTGSGDEQFFGPGTRLTVL.

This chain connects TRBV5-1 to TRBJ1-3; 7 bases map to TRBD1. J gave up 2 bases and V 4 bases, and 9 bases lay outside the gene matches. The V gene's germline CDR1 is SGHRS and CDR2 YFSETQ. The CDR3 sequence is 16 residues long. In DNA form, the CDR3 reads TGCGCCAGCAGCCCGGAGGCAGGGGGAACTGGAAACACCATATATTTT. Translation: CASSPEAGGTGNTIYF.

CDR3 nucleotide sequence: TGTGCCAGCAGCCCTAACTTCAACACTGAAGCTTTCTTT. Encoded protein: CASSPNFNTEAFF. The genes are TRBV7-6 and TRBJ1-1; the D is unclear. Per the germline V gene, CDR1 is SGHVS and CDR2 is FNYEAQ. The length of the CDR3 is 13 residues. V lost 5 bases, J lost 2 bases, and 9 bases lay in between.

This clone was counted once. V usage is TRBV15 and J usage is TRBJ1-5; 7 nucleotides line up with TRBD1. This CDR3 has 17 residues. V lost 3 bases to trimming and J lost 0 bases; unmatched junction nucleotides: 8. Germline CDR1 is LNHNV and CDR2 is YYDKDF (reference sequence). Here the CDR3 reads CATSSRKRTGSNQPQHF. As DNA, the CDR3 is TGTGCCACCAGCAGCAGAAAAAGGACAGGTAGCAATCAGCCCCAGCATTTT.

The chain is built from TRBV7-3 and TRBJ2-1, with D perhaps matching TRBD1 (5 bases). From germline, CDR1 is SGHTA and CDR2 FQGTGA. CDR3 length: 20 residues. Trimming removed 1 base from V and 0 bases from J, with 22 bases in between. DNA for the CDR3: TGTGCCAGCAGCTTAAAGGGGCCGGGCCGAATTCTGAGCTCCTACAATGAGCAGTTCTTC. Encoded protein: CASSLKGPGRILSSYNEQFF.

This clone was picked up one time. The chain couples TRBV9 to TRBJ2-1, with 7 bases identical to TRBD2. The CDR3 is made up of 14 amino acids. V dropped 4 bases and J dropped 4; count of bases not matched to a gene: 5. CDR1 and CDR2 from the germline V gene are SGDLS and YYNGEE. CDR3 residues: CASSSASGYNEQFF. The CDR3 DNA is TGTGCCAGCAGCTCAGCTAGCGGTTACAATGAGCAGTTCTTC.

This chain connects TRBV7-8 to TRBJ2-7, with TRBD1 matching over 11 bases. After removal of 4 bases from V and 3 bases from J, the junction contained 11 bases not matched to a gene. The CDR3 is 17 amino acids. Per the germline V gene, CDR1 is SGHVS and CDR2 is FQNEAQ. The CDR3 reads CASSWTGGASFRYEQYF. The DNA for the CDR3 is TGTGCCAGCAGCTGGACAGGGGGCGCTTCCTTTCGCTACGAGCAGTACTTC.

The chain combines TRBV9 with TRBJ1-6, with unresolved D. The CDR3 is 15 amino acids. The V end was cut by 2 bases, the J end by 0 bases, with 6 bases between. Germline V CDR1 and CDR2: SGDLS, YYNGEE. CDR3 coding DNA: TGTGCCAGCAGCGTGCGAAACTCCTATAATTCACCCCTCCACTTT. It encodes CASSVRNSYNSPLHF.

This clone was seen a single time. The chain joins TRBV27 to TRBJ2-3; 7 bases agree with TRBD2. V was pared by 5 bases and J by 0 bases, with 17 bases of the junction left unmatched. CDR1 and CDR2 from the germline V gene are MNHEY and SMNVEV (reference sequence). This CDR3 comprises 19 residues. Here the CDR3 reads CASSGDPTSGTTSTDTQYF. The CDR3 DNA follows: TGTGCCAGCAGTGGGGACCCTACAAGCGGGACCACTAGCACAGATACGCAGTATTTT.

The CDR3 DNA sequence: TGTGCCAGCAGTGAAGCGCTTCGGAATAGCGGGAGGGCCCTGGGAATAGCCAAAAACATTCAGTACTTC. Translation: CASSEALRNSGRALGIAKNIQYF. V gene TRBV2 combines with J gene TRBJ2-4, with 11 bases fitting TRBD2. CDR1 SNHLY and CDR2 FYNNEI come from the germline V gene. The CDR3 contains 23 residues. After removal of 0 bases from V and 0 bases from J, the junction contained 19 bases not matched to a gene.

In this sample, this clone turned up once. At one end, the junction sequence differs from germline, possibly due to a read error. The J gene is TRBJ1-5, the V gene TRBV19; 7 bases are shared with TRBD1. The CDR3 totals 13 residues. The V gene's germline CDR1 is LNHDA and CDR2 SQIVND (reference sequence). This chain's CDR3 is CAGSRKGAQPQHF. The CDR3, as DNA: TGTGCCGGTAGTAGAAAGGGGGCTCAGCCCCAGCATTTT.

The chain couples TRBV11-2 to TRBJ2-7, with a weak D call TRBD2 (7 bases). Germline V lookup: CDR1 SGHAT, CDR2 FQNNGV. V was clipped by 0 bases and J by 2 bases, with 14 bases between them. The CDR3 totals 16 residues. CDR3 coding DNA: TGTGCCAGCAGCTTAGAGGGGGGGCCCGCAGCCTACGAGCAGTACTTC. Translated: CASSLEGGPAAYEQYF.

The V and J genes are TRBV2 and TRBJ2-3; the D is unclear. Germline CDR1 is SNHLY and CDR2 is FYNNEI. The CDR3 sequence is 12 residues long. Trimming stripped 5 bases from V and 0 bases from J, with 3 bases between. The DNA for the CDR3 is TGTGCCAGCAGTCCTAGCACAGATACGCAGTATTTT. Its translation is CASSPSTDTQYF. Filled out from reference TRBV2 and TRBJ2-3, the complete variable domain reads EPEVTQTPSHQVTQMGQEVILRCVPISNHLYFYWYRQILGQKVEFLVSFYNNEISEKSEIFDDQFSVERPDGSNFTLKIRSTKLEDSAMYFCASSPSTDTQYFGPGTRLTVL.